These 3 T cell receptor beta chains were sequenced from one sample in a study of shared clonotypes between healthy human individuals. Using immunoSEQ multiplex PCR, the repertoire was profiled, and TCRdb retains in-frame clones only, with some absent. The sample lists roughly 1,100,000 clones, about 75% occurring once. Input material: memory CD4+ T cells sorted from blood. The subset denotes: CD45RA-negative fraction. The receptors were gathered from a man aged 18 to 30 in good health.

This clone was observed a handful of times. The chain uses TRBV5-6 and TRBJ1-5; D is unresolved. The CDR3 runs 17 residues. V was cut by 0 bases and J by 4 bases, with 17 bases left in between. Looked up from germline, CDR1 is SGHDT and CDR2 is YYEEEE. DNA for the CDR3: TGTGCCAGCAGCTTGGGGGCTGGCAGGAATAGAAATCAGCCCCAGCATTTT. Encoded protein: CASSLGAGRNRNQPQHF.

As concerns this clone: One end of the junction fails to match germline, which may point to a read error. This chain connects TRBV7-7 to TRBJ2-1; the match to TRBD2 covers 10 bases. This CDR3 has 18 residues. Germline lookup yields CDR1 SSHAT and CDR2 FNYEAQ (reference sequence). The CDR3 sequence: CASSPTPLASGGYNEQFF. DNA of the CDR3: TGTGCTAGCAGCCCCACCCCTCTCGCTAGCGGGGGTTACAATGAGCAGTTCTTC.

The DNA of the CDR3 is TGTGCCAGCAGCTACGGACAGAGCTATGGCTACACCTTC. It is translated as CASSYGQSYGYTF. The genes are TRBV7-9 and TRBJ1-2, with D possibly TRBD1 on 6 matching bases. Trimming took off 4 bases at V and 4 bases at J, with 10 bases between the two ends. In germline, CDR1 is SEHNR, CDR2 FQNEAQ (reference sequence). This CDR3 is 13 amino acids long. The full variable domain, with the rest looked up from reference TRBV7-9 and TRBJ1-2, is DTGVSQNPRHKITKRGQNVTFRCDPISEHNRLYWYRQTLGQGPEFLTYFQNEAQLEKSRLLSDRFSAERPKGSFSTLEIQRTEQGDSAMYLCASSYGQSYGYTFGSGTRLTVV.